One TCR beta chain is described in this entry. This clonotype registers as medium-sized (0.01 to 0.1%) within its sample. Its recognized antigen is unknown. The record has no base qualities; no much larger clone is one base away. As encoded in the germline V gene, CDR1 is MNHNS while CDR2 is SASEGT. V sheds 6 bases and J sheds 3 bases, leaving 3 bases between their ends. Reading from cysteine to phenylalanine, the CDR3 counts 11 amino acids. Just the 33-base CDR3 DNA is kept, in frame starting at base 1. Genomic DNA extracted from peripheral blood, rather than sorted cells or RNA, was used as the source for amplification of TCR beta rearrangements. This sample is part of a study of T cell repertoires in aging, cancer and after chemotherapy (dated by TCRdb to between 2017 and 2020). Some background on the complete study: Donors were distributed across six age groups ranging from 30 or younger to 70 or older, with at least three individuals included per group. A cohort of 200 to 250 cancer patients (roughly 94 with hematological and 124 with solid cancers) was assembled, and roughly 98 healthy donors were included as a reference group. The study profiled peripheral blood TCR beta repertoires from healthy donors and cancer patients to examine immunoaging and T cell reconstitution after chemotherapy. In the hematological group, paired pre- and post-chemotherapy samples were obtained from chronic lymphocytic leukemia patients treated with fludarabine- or bendamustine-based regimens. The complete dataset included 8 million to 9.5 million TCR reads. General conclusions and limits of the study: In both cancer cohorts, median generation probability rose over the chemotherapy interval, which suggests that the repertoire was reconstituted through rebound thymic output. Significantly lower blood TCR diversity and higher clonality were observed in untreated patients with hematological or solid cancers than in age-matched healthy donors. According to the authors, the repertoire data do not allow conclusions to be drawn about immunological memory after chemotherapy. Hematological cancer patients had infiltration of lymphoid organs, and this infiltration may itself impair thymic emigration or peripheral T cell expansion. In healthy donors, the decline in TCR diversity with age was mainly due to loss of richness, whereas in cancer patients loss of evenness also played a role.

Rearranged TRB sequences spanning V, D and J segments were amplified by multiplex touch-down PCR using a mixed TRB-A/B primer pool. Two consecutive PCR reactions with Phusion HS II polymerase added Illumina adapters and sample indices to the amplicons. After gel purification with the NucleoSpin Gel and PCR Clean-up kit, the amplicons were checked using Qubit and an Agilent 2100 Bioanalyzer. Libraries were sequenced on an Illumina MiSeq using 600-cycle, single-indexed, paired-end runs. As for the authors' bioinformatics: MiXCR versions 2.12 and 3.0.5 were used to process the TRB sequences. Each unique CDR3 nucleotide sequence counted as one clone, and only productive sequences with at least two reads were retained. The repertoire metrics were Shannon diversity, evenness, clonality (calculated as one minus evenness), and diversity profiles parameterized by alpha from 0 to 5. Generation probabilities of clones in paired pre- and post-chemotherapy samples were computed with the IGoR algorithm. The public reads were reprocessed in TCRdb via fastp at Q25 and MiXCR, keeping in-frame beta chains. Under each unique CDR3 protein, matching rows form one entry showing the most common genes and DNA. These V and J calls rely on TCRdb rather than the paper's analysis. In all, the sample holds roughly 8,600 distinct CDR3 sequences, and approximately 25% of those were seen once. The ten largest clones capture 2.5% to 3% of the sample.

Material for sequencing was blood. In this chain, TRBV6-1 is recombined with TRBJ1-3, with no confident D gene call. The sequence was collected from a human donor with a blood cancer. CDR3 reads: CASRGGNTIYF. The DNA is as follows: TGTGCCAGCAGGGGTGGAAACACCATATATTTT.